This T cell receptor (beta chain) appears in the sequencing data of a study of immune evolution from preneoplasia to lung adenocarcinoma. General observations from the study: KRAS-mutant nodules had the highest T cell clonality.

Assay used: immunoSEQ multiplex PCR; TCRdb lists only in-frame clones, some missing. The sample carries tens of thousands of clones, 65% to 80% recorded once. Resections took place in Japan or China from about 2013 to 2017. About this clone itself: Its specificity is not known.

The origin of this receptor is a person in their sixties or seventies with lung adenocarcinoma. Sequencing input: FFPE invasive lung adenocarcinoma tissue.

In nucleotides, the CDR3 is TGTGCCAGCAGCCAAGGGACAGTAAATGAAAAACTGTTTTTT. It translates to CASSQGTVNEKLFF. The rearrangement links TRBV7-9 to TRBJ1-4, with TRBD1 identical over 7 bases. Germline CDR1 is SEHNR and CDR2 is FQNEAQ (reference sequence). The V and J ends lost 5 bases and 5 bases, in that order; junction bases with no gene match: 5. The CDR3 loop spans 14 amino acids.